Detailed here is one T cell receptor beta chain. Its antigen is still unknown. This specimen comes from a study of post-analysis software for immune sequencing data. Points from the study as a whole: Higher frequency in patients than in controls was seen for 5 or 6 TRBV segments, with TRBV5-6, TRBV5-1 and TRBV20-1 among them.

The CDR3 has 18 residues. V was pared by 2 bases and J by 13 bases, with 20 bases of the junction left unmatched. Germline V gene sequence: CDR1 SGHAT, CDR2 FQNNGV. Unique molecular identifiers featured in each of the TCR beta cDNA libraries. MiXCR, run by TCRdb on the PCR reads, gives a single entry per CDR3 protein. The repertoire has 700,000 to 800,000 distinct CDR3 sequences, approximately 30% of them found once; the top ten carry around 0.56%. This sequence originates from a girl under 18 with multiple sclerosis. Sequenced input: blood. The J gene is TRBJ2-1, the V gene TRBV11-2; 10 bases map to TRBD2. Written as DNA, the CDR3 is TGTGCCAGCAGCTTAAGGGCGGAGACTAGCGGGCCATTAGAGACCCAGTTCTTC. Encoded protein: CASSLRAETSGPLETQFF.